One sample yielded the 8 T cell receptor beta chains listed below, sequenced in a study of blood T cell repertoires in COVID-19. Data came from immunoSEQ multiplex PCR; TCRdb stores just in-frame clones and leaves some out. The data hold some 250,000 clones, with 70% to 90% observed a single time. The sequencing input was peripheral blood. The source of these receptors is a woman aged 25 to 45 with COVID-19, enrolled during active disease.

This chain uses TRBV19 with TRBJ2-1; tentatively, D is TRBD2 (6 bases). CDR3 size: 15 residues. Germline V gene lookup returns CDR1 LNHDA and CDR2 SQIVND (reference sequence). Trimming took 5 bases from V and 7 from J, leaving 18 bases between them. CDR3 region: CASSWGVDVPNEQFF. In DNA form, the CDR3 reads TGTGCCAGTAGTTGGGGGGTCGACGTACCGAATGAGCAGTTCTTC.

The chain carries TRBV25-1 and TRBJ2-7; D gene ambiguous. The CDR3 length is 15 residues. Germline values: CDR1 MGHDK, CDR2 SYGVNS. V lost 6 bases, J lost 4 bases, and 19 bases lay in between. The CDR3 reads CASSDGSRNRYEQYF. Here the CDR3 DNA reads TGTGCCAGCAGCGACGGATCCAGAAACAGATACGAGCAGTACTTC.

The chain couples TRBV12-3 or TRBV12-4 to TRBJ2-1, with TRBD1 as a possible D gene (5 bases). The CDR3 extends over 13 amino acids. V was trimmed by 3 bases and J by 7 bases, leaving 10 bases between them. The CDR3 loop is CASSLQGLNEQFF. The CDR3 region has the DNA TGTGCCAGCAGTTTGCAGGGTTTAAATGAGCAGTTCTTC.

This chain links TRBV7-8 with TRBJ2-6; D perhaps matches TRBD2 (6 bases). Germline V lookup: CDR1 SGHVS, CDR2 FQNEAQ. V dropped 1 base and J dropped 1 base, with 8 bases sitting between them. This CDR3 spans 16 amino acids. Here the CDR3 reads CASSLVGGSGANVLTF. The CDR3 coding sequence is TGTGCCAGCAGCTTAGTCGGAGGGTCTGGGGCCAACGTCCTGACTTTC. Drawing the rest from reference TRBV7-8 and TRBJ2-6, the complete variable domain is GAGVSQSPRYKVAKRGQDVALRCDPISGHVSLFWYQQALGQGPEFLTYFQNEAQLDKSGLPSDRFFAERPEGSVSTLKIQRTQQEDSAVYLCASSLVGGSGANVLTFGAGSRLTVL.

In its sample, this clone was seen once. The rearrangement links TRBV4-1 to TRBJ2-1, with TRBD2 identical over 11 bases. Germline V lookup: CDR1 MGHRA, CDR2 YSYEKL. V lost 3 bases and J lost 9; bases outside the gene matches: 7. This CDR3 comprises 15 residues. The CDR3 nucleotides read TGCGCCAGCAGCCATGCTAGCGGGGGGTCTGGTGAGCAGTTCTTC. The encoded protein is CASSHASGGSGEQFF.

The rearrangement uses TRBV13 and TRBJ2-7; D possibly corresponds to TRBD1 (6 bases). The V and J ends lost 3 bases and 4 bases respectively, with 19 bases between them. In germline, CDR1 is PRHDT, CDR2 FYEKMQ (reference sequence). The CDR3 length is 16 residues. CDR3 loop: CASSFQPLNRAYEQYF. CDR3 nucleotide sequence: TGTGCCAGCAGCTTCCAGCCCCTTAACAGGGCATACGAGCAGTACTTC.

A single count supports this clone. This chain connects TRBV4-2 to TRBJ2-3, with D unresolved. CDR1 and CDR2 (germline): LGHNA, YNFKEQ. The CDR3 totals 14 residues. The ends were cut back, 1 base at V and 3 bases at J, with 8 bases in the middle. CDR3 nucleotide sequence: TGTGCCAGCAGCCAAGTGTCCAGTACAGATACGCAGTATTTT. Translated, it gives CASSQVSSTDTQYF.

This rearrangement joins TRBV7-9 to TRBJ2-5, with TRBD1 matching 7 bases. V lost 1 base, J lost 6 bases, and 11 bases stayed unmatched. The CDR3 has 16 amino acids. Germline CDR1 reads SEHNR; CDR2 reads FQNEAQ (reference sequence). As DNA, the CDR3 is TGTGCCAGCAGCTTAGTAATAGGGGACAGCCAGAAGACCCAGTACTTC. Protein sequence: CASSLVIGDSQKTQYF. Combining the CDR3 with reference TRBV7-9 and TRBJ2-5 gives the whole variable domain DTGVSQNPRHKITKRGQNVTFRCDPISEHNRLYWYRQTLGQGPEFLTYFQNEAQLEKSRLLSDRFSAERPKGSFSTLEIQRTEQGDSAMYLCASSLVIGDSQKTQYFGPGTRLLVL.